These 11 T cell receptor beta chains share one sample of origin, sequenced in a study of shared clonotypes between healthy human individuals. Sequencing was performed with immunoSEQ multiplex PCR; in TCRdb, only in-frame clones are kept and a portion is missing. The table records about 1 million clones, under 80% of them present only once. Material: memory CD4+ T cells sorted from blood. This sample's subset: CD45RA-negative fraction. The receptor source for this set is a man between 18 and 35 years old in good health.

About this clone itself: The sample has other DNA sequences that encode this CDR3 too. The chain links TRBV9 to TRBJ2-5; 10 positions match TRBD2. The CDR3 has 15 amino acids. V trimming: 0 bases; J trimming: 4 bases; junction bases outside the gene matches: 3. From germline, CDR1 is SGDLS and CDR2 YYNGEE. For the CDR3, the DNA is TGTGCCAGCAGCGTAGTTCCTAGCGGGGGAGAGACCCAGTACTTC. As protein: CASSVVPSGGETQYF.

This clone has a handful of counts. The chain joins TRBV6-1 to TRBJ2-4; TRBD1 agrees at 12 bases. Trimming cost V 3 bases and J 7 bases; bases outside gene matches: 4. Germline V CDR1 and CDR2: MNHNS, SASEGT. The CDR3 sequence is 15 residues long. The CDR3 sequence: CASSEGQGAHNIQYF. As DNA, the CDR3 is TGTGCCAGCAGTGAGGGACAGGGGGCGCATAACATTCAGTACTTC.

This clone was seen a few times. Here the CDR3 reads CASSLAFTTDTQYF. In DNA form, the CDR3 reads TGTGCCAGCAGCTTAGCGTTTACCACAGATACGCAGTATTTT. This chain connects TRBV7-2 to TRBJ2-3, with D unresolved. Trimming shortened V by 0 bases and J by 2 bases, and 6 bases separated the two germline ends. Germline V gives CDR1 SGHTA, CDR2 FQGNSA. The CDR3 runs to 14 residues.

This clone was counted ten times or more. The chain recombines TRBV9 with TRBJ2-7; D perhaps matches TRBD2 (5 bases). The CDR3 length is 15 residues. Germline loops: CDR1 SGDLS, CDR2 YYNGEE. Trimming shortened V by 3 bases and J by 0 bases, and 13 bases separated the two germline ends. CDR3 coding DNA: TGTGCCAGCAGCGCGTATAGCGACCCCTCCTACGAGCAGTACTTC. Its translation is CASSAYSDPSYEQYF.

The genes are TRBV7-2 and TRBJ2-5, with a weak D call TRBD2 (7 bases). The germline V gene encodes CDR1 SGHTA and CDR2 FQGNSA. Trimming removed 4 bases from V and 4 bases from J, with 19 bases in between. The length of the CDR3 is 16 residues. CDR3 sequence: CASSSGWRGGGETQYF. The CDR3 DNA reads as TGTGCCAGCAGCTCAGGTTGGAGGGGGGGCGGAGAGACCCAGTACTTC.

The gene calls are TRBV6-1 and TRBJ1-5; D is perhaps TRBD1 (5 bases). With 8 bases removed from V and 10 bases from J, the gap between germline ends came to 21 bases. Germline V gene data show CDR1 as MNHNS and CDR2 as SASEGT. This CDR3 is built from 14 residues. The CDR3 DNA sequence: TGTGCCAGCGGGGGGGAAGTGGCCGGACAACCCCAGCATTTT. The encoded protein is CASGGEVAGQPQHF.

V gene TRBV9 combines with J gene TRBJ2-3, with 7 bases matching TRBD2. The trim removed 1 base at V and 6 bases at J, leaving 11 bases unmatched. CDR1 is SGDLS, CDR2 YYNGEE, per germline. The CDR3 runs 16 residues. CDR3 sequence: CASSVLGLGLADTQYF. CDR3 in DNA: TGTGCCAGCAGCGTACTTGGACTAGGGTTGGCGGATACGCAGTATTTT. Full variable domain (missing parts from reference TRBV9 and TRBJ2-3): DSGVTQTPKHLITATGQRVTLRCSPRSGDLSVYWYQQSLDQGLQFLIQYYNGEERAKGNILERFSAQQFPDLHSELNLSSLELGDSALYFCASSVLGLGLADTQYFGPGTRLTVL.

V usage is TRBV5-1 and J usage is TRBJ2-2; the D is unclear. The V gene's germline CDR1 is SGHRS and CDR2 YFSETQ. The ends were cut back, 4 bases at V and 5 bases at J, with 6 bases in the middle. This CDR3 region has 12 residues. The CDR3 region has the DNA TGCGCCAGCAGCCCTTTTACCGGGGAGCTGTTTTTT. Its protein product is CASSPFTGELFF. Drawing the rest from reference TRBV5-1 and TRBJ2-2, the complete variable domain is KAGVTQTPRYLIKTRGQQVTLSCSPISGHRSVSWYQQTPGQGLQFLFEYFSETQRNKGNFPGRFSGRQFSNSRSEMNVSTLELGDSALYLCASSPFTGELFFGEGSRLTVL.

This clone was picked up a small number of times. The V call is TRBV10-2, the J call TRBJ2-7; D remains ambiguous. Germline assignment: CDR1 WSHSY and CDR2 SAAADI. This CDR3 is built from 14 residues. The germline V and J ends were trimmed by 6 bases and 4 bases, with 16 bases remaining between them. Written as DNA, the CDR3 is TGCGCCAGCAGCCCCTCATCCCGTGGGTACGAGCAGTACTTC. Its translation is CASSPSSRGYEQYF.

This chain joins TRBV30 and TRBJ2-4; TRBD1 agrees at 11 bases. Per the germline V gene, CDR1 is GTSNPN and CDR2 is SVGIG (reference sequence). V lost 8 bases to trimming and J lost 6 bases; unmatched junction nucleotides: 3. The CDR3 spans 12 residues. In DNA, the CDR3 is TGTGCCGGGGGGACAGGGGGAAACATTCAGTACTTC. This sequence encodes CAGGTGGNIQYF.

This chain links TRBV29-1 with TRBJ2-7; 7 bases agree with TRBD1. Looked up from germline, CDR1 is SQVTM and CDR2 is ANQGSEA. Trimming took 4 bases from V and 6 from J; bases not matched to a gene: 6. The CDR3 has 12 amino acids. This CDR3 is CSVGQGQSEQYF. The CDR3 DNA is TGCAGCGTTGGACAGGGCCAAAGCGAGCAGTACTTC.